The TCR beta chain described here comes from a study of control samples from healthy donors and cancer patients. The repertoire was sequenced with immunoSEQ multiplex PCR; TCRdb's copy has only in-frame clones and lacks some. Of 150,000 to 180,000 clones listed, roughly 94% are singletons. CDR1 and CDR2 (germline): MRHNA, SNTAGT. This CDR3 comprises 13 residues. V was trimmed by 6 bases and J by 0 bases, leaving 6 bases between them. The rearrangement joins TRBV6-4 to TRBJ1-5; unclear D gene. The clonotype originates from a man between 35 and 55 years old in good health. Source material: blood. The CDR3 loop is CASSEYSNQPQHF. The DNA for the CDR3 is TGTGCCAGCAGCGAATATAGCAATCAGCCCCAGCATTTT.